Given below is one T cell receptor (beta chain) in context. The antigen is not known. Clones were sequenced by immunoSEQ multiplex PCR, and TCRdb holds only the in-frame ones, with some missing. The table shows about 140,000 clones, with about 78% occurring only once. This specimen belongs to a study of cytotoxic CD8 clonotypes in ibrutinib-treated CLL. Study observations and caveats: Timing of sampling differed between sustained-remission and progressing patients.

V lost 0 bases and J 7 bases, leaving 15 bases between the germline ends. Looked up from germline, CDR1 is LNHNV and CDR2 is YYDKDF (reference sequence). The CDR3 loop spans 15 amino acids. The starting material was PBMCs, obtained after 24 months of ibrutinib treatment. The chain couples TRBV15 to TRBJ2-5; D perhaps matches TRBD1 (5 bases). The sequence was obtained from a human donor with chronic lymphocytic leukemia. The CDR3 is CATSRDSGPKRTQYF. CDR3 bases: TGTGCCACCAGCAGAGATTCAGGGCCCAAACGGACCCAGTACTTC.